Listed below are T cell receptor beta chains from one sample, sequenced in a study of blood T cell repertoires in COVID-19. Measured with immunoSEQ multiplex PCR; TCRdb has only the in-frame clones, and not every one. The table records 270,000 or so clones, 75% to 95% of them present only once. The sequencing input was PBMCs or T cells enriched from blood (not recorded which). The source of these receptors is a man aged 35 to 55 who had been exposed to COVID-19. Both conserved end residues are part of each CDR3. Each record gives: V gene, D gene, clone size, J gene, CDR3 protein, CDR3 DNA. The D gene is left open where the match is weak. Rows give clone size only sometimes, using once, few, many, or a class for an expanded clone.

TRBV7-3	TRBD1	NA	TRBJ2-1	CASRRTGGSYNEQFF	TGTGCCAGCAGGCGGACAGGGGGCTCCTACAATGAGCAGTTCTTC
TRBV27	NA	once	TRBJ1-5	CASSTGSFGFGNQPQHF	TGTGCCAGCAGTACAGGGAGTTTCGGATTCGGCAATCAGCCCCAGCATTTT
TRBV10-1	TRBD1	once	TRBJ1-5	CASSKTGTDFSNQPQHF	TGCGCCAGCAGTAAAACCGGGACAGATTTTAGCAATCAGCCCCAGCATTTT
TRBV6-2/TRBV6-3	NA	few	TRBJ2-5	CASRPWRSETQYF	TGTGCCAGCAGGCCTTGGAGGTCGGAGACCCAGTACTTC
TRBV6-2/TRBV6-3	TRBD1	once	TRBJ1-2	CASSKQGAYGYTF	TGTGCCAGCAGTAAACAGGGGGCCTATGGCTACACCTTC
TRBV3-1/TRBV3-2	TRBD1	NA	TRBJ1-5	CASSQTGANQPQHF	TGTGCCAGCAGCCAGACAGGGGCAAATCAGCCCCAGCATTTT
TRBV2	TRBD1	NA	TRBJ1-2	CASRYPGQGMVGYTF	TGTGCCAGCAGGTATCCGGGACAGGGTATGGTTGGCTACACCTTC
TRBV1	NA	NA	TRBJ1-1	CTRRQTDCGTEAFF	TGCACCAGAAGACAGACCGATTGTGGCACTGAAGCTTTCTTT
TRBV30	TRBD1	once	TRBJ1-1	CAWGTRGMNTEAFF	TGTGCCTGGGGAACCAGGGGGATGAACACTGAAGCTTTCTTT
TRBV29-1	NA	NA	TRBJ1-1	CSVEGEDRVPEAFF	TGCAGCGTTGAAGGGGAGGACCGCGTCCCTGAAGCTTTCTTT
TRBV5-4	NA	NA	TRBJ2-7	CASSLFNYEQYF	TGTGCCAGCAGCTTGTTTAACTACGAGCAGTACTTC
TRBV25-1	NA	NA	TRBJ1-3	CASSEFVSDTIYF	TGTGCCAGCAGTGAATTCGTCTCAGACACCATATATTTT
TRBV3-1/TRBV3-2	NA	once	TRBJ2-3	CASSQAAGVTDTQYF	TGTGCCAGCAGCCAAGCGGCAGGGGTAACAGATACGCAGTATTTT
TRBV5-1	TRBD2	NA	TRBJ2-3	CASSTGLAGADTQYF	TGCGCCAGCAGCACGGGACTAGCGGGAGCTGATACGCAGTATTTT
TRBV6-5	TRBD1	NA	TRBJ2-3	CASRFDRDRTDTQYF	TGTGCCAGCAGATTCGACAGGGACCGCACAGATACGCAGTATTTT
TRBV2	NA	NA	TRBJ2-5	CASSEGDSFQETQYF	TGTGCCAGCAGTGAGGGGGACTCTTTCCAAGAGACCCAGTACTTC
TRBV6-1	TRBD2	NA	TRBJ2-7	CASSEATSGSYEQYF	TGTGCCAGCAGTGAAGCGACTAGCGGATCCTACGAGCAGTACTTC
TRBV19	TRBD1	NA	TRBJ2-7	CASSKGTGDSYEQYF	TGTGCCAGTAGTAAGGGGACAGGGGACTCCTACGAGCAGTACTTC
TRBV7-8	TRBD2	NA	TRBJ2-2	CASRRSGSGTGELFF	TGTGCCAGCAGAAGGAGCGGGAGCGGCACCGGGGAGCTGTTTTTT
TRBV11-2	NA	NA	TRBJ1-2	CASSSSSFYGYTF	TGTGCCAGCAGCTCCTCCTCTTTTTATGGCTACACCTTC
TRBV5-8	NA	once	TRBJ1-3	CASTRVTGNTIYF	TGTGCCAGCACCCGGGTGACTGGAAACACCATATATTTT
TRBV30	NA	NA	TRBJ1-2	CAWSLQPPDRYGYTF	TGTGCCTGGAGTCTTCAACCGCCTGATAGATATGGCTACACCTTC
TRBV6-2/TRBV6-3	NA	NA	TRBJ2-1	CASSPTEYNEQFF	TGTGCCAGCAGTCCGACAGAATACAATGAGCAGTTCTTC
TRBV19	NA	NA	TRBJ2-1	CASAVGSGGVNEQFF	TGTGCCAGCGCCGTTGGGTCTGGCGGGGTCAATGAGCAGTTCTTC
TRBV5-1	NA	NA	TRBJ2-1	CASSLTDGSISYNEQFF	TGCGCCAGCAGCTTGACGGACGGGAGTATCTCCTACAATGAGCAGTTCTTC
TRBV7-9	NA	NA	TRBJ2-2	CASSLFLFNTGELFF	TGTGCCAGCAGCTTGTTCCTTTTCAACACCGGGGAGCTGTTTTTT
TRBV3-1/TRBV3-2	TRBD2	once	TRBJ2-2	CASSQEALGREGDTGELFF	TGTGCCAGCAGCCAAGAGGCCCTGGGGCGGGAGGGGGACACCGGGGAGCTGTTTTTT
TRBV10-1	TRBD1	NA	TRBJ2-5	CASSSMQGAQETQYF	TGCGCCAGCTCGAGCATGCAGGGGGCCCAAGAGACCCAGTACTTC
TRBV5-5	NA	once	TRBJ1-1	CASSLAEIVNTEAFF	TGTGCCAGCAGCTTGGCCGAAATAGTTAACACTGAAGCTTTCTTT
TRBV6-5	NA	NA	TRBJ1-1	CASSYRRGPRNTEAFF	TGTGCCAGCAGTTACCGTCGGGGTCCGCGGAACACTGAAGCTTTCTTT
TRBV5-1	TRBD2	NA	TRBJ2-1	CASSRGLAQNNEQFF	TGCGCCAGCAGCAGGGGACTAGCACAGAACAATGAGCAGTTCTTC
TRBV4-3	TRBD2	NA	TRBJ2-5	CASSEFLAGVHETQYF	TGCGCCAGCAGCGAGTTTCTAGCGGGAGTACACGAGACCCAGTACTTC
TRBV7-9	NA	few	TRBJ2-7	CASSSPSYEQYF	TGTGCCAGCAGTTCTCCCTCCTACGAGCAGTACTTC
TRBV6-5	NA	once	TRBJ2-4	CASSQEGLAKNIQYF	TGTGCCAGCTCGCAGGAGGGGTTAGCCAAAAACATTCAGTACTTC
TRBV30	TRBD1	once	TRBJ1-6	CAWSSGQGQGSPLHF	TGTGCCTGGAGTTCGGGACAGGGCCAGGGGTCACCCCTCCACTTT